The sample holds many counts of the clone carrying this TCR beta chain. Its antigen is unidentified. A J-beta primer mix and a sample-barcoded 5' primer were used in a second PCR of about 7 to 12 cycles. All samples yielded 2.5 million or more CDR3-containing paired-end reads. A single record per CDR3 protein comes from TCRdb applying MiXCR to the 5' RACE reads. The sample records roughly 1 million distinct CDR3 sequences, under 30% being singletons. The CDR3 is 16 amino acids. Germline V CDR1 and CDR2: DFQATT, SNEGSKA (reference sequence). V dropped 5 bases and J dropped 2 bases, with 22 bases sitting between them. The sample originates from a study of blood T cells in healthy people across ages. Study observations and caveats: Among T cells, TCR beta diversity per million cells dropped roughly linearly as age rose.

The sample was also linked to a second study, of T cells of mothers and their children.

The sequencing input was blood. The receptor was derived from a girl under 10 years old in good health. This chain links TRBV20-1 with TRBJ2-7; D may match TRBD1 or TRBD2 (6 bases each). The CDR3 reads CSAWEARQETTYEQYF. The CDR3, as DNA: TGCAGTGCTTGGGAGGCAAGACAGGAGACTACCTACGAGCAGTACTTC.